The next 22 T cell receptor beta chains were all read from a single sample in a study of T cell responses to AZD1222 COVID-19 vaccine. Sequencing used immunoSEQ multiplex PCR; TCRdb keeps in-frame clones, though not all of them. The sample lists 110,000 to 150,000 clones; 88% were seen once. The material was peripheral blood, obtained 28 days after the second AZD1222 dose. Receptors were obtained from an adult who received the AZD1222 COVID-19 vaccine.

The V gene is TRBV30, the J gene TRBJ2-7; D call uncertain. Germline V CDR1 and CDR2: GTSNPN, SVGIG (reference sequence). The CDR3 consists of 12 residues. In nucleotides, the CDR3 is TGTGCGGCAGATGGGCAGTACGACGAGCAGTACTTC. As protein: CAADGQYDEQYF.

The chain uses TRBV2 and TRBJ2-7; tentative D call: TRBD2 (6 bases). The CDR3 spans 11 residues. V was cut by 8 bases and J by 7 bases, with 12 bases left in between. Per the germline V gene, CDR1 is SNHLY and CDR2 is FYNNEI. CDR3 amino acids: CASQRREEQYF. Written as DNA, the CDR3 is TGTGCCAGCCAGCGGAGGGAGGAGCAGTACTTC.

Here the CDR3 DNA reads TGTGCCAGTAGTCAGGGCAGGTTTTCCTACGAGCAGTACTTC. Its translation: CASSQGRFSYEQYF. This rearrangement joins TRBV19 to TRBJ2-7; TRBD1 might be the D (5 bases). Germline V gene lookup returns CDR1 LNHDA and CDR2 SQIVND (reference sequence). This CDR3 comprises 14 residues. The V end was cut by 5 bases, the J end by 1 base, with 12 bases between.

In this sample, this clone turned up a few times. The chain combines TRBV6-6 with TRBJ2-5; D is uncertain. Per the germline V gene, CDR1 is MNHNY and CDR2 is SVGAGI (reference sequence). Trimming took off 5 bases at V and 2 bases at J, with 3 bases between the two ends. This CDR3 region has 11 residues. The CDR3 here is CASSEQETQYF. In DNA form, the CDR3 reads TGTGCCAGCAGTGAACAAGAGACCCAGTACTTC.

The CDR3 sequence is CASSTEGTGTYEQYF. The CDR3, as DNA: TGTGCCAGCTCAACAGAGGGGACAGGGACCTACGAGCAGTACTTC. The V gene is TRBV18, the J gene TRBJ2-7; 9 bases align to TRBD1. V lost 5 bases to trimming and J lost 2 bases; unmatched junction nucleotides: 7. CDR1 is KGHSH and CDR2 is LQKENI in the germline V gene. The CDR3 has 15 residues.

The gene calls are TRBV6-5 and TRBJ2-7, with TRBD1 matching over 7 bases. Germline V gives CDR1 MNHEY, CDR2 SVGAGI. The CDR3 spans 13 residues. V dropped 5 bases and J dropped 4; count of bases not matched to a gene: 5. This CDR3 is CASSPDRDYEQYF. The CDR3 DNA follows: TGTGCCAGCAGTCCAGACAGGGATTACGAGCAGTACTTC.

The chain is built from TRBV19 and TRBJ1-1; 7 nucleotides match TRBD1. CDR3 length: 17 amino acids. The V gene end was trimmed by 7 bases and the J gene end by 3 bases; junction bases not matched to a gene: 17. CDR1 is LNHDA and CDR2 is SQIVND in the germline V gene (reference sequence). The CDR3 bases are TGTGCCAGTAATCTTCGTTCCACCAGGGGGGCGGACACTGAAGCTTTCTTT. Translation: CASNLRSTRGADTEAFF.

The V and J genes are TRBV28 and TRBJ1-1; D ambiguous. The CDR3 is 12 residues long. Germline V gene sequence: CDR1 MDHEN, CDR2 SYDVKM. Trimming stripped 1 base from V and 1 base from J, with 1 base between. CDR3 region: CASSLSNTEAFF. The CDR3 DNA sequence: TGTGCCAGCAGTTTATCGAACACTGAAGCTTTCTTT.

This sequence joins TRBV7-3 and TRBJ2-6; weak D call: TRBD1 (6 bases). This CDR3 is 15 amino acids long. Germline CDR1 SGHTA, CDR2 FQGTGA. Trimming pared 5 bases from V and 2 bases from J, leaving 10 bases between. CDR3 amino acids: CASSPNRAGANVLTF. The CDR3 DNA follows: TGTGCCAGCAGCCCAAACAGGGCTGGGGCCAACGTCCTGACTTTC.

This chain uses TRBV2 with TRBJ2-1, with D possibly matching TRBD2 (6 bases). With 4 bases removed from V and 9 bases from J, the gap between germline ends came to 7 bases. CDR1 is SNHLY, CDR2 FYNNEI, per germline. The CDR3 loop spans 11 amino acids. CDR3 nucleotide sequence: TGTGCCAGCAGTGTGGGGGGTGAGCAGTTCTTC. Translating gives CASSVGGEQFF.

V gene TRBV3-1 (or the pseudogene TRBV3-2) combines with J gene TRBJ2-1; 7 positions agree with TRBD1. The CDR3 contains 13 residues. Trimming took 0 bases from V and 12 from J; bases not matched to a gene: 5. Germline lookup yields CDR1 LGHDT and CDR2 YNNKEL (reference sequence). CDR3 amino acids: CASSQDRRGPQFF. CDR3 sequence (DNA): TGTGCCAGCAGCCAAGACCGTAGGGGGCCGCAGTTCTTC.

This chain links TRBV30 with TRBJ2-2; D might be TRBD2 (7 bases). Per germline, CDR1 GTSNPN and CDR2 SVGIG (reference sequence). This CDR3 contains 14 residues. Trimming took off 3 bases at V and 7 bases at J, with 15 bases between the two ends. CDR3 amino acids: CAWSGRGLGGELFF. The CDR3 DNA reads TGTGCCTGGAGCGGGCGGGGGCTTGGCGGGGAGCTGTTTTTT.

This clone was seen a single time. The chain links TRBV10-3 to TRBJ2-1, with D uncertain. Germline CDR1 and CDR2: ENHRY and SYGVKD. Trimming removed 10 bases at V and 1 base at J, with 11 bases between. This CDR3 comprises 13 residues. CDR3 amino acids: CATAPGSYNEQFF. CDR3 in DNA: TGTGCCACCGCTCCTGGATCCTACAATGAGCAGTTCTTC.

The chain uses TRBV7-9 and TRBJ1-1; 7 bases fit TRBD1. This CDR3 is built from 15 residues. The junction had 5 bases not matched to a gene; V was cut back by 4 bases and J by 0 bases. The germline gives CDR1 SEHNR, CDR2 FQNEAQ (reference sequence). In nucleotides, the CDR3 is TGTGCCAGCAGCTCGATACAGGGGTTGAACACTGAAGCTTTCTTT. This sequence encodes CASSSIQGLNTEAFF. Together with reference TRBV7-9 and TRBJ1-1, the CDR3 gives the full variable domain: DTGVSQNPRHKITKRGQNVTFRCDPISEHNRLYWYRQTLGQGPEFLTYFQNEAQLEKSRLLSDRFSAERPKGSFSTLEIQRTEQGDSAMYLCASSSIQGLNTEAFFGQGTRLTVV.

The chain carries TRBV27 and TRBJ2-7; D unresolved. V shed 5 bases and J shed 7 bases, with 12 bases lying between them. This CDR3 has 12 residues. Germline V gives CDR1 MNHEY, CDR2 SMNVEV (reference sequence). As DNA, the CDR3 is TGTGCCAGCAGTCGTTCGACCGGGGAGCAGTACTTC. This sequence encodes CASSRSTGEQYF.

V usage is TRBV30 and J usage is TRBJ2-1; 9 positions match TRBD2. The CDR3 sequence is 13 residues long. Germline V CDR1 and CDR2: GTSNPN, SVGIG (reference sequence). V lost 8 bases to trimming and J lost 8 bases; unmatched junction nucleotides: 10. CDR3 sequence: CARGGGRAHEQFF. The DNA of the CDR3 is TGTGCCCGCGGCGGCGGGAGGGCCCATGAGCAGTTCTTC.

The chain links TRBV30 to TRBJ1-2; no definite D call. The CDR3 sequence is 14 residues long. CDR1 is GTSNPN, CDR2 SVGIG, per germline (reference sequence). Trimming shortened V by 7 bases and J by 2 bases, and 17 bases separated the two germline ends. The chain's CDR3 is CALESSLKNYGYTF. The CDR3 coding sequence is TGTGCCTTGGAAAGCAGCTTGAAAAACTATGGCTACACCTTC.

This clone was detected only a few times. CDR3: CASRAGVGNTIYF. The CDR3 nucleotides read TGCGCCAGCAGGGCGGGTGTTGGAAACACCATATATTTT. This sequence joins TRBV4-1 and TRBJ1-3, with D unresolved. This CDR3 comprises 13 residues. Trimming removed 6 bases at V and 3 bases at J, with 9 bases between. CDR1 is MGHRA, CDR2 YSYEKL, per germline.

The chain employs TRBV9 and TRBJ1-2, with a tentative D call TRBD1 (6 bases). This CDR3 has 16 amino acids. Trimming pared 3 bases from V and 3 bases from J, leaving 18 bases between. The germline gives CDR1 SGDLS, CDR2 YYNGEE. The CDR3 loop reads CASSAGQGGRDYGYTF. CDR3 nucleotides: TGTGCCAGCAGCGCAGGACAAGGGGGAAGGGACTATGGCTACACCTTC.

As to this clone: The missing conserved phenylalanine or tryptophan at the end of this CDR3 makes a read error likely. It is unclear where the CDR3 begins or ends on the DNA, so no DNA is shown, and the CDR3 is as TCRdb lists it. The gene calls are TRBV21-1 and TRBJ1-2. TRBV21-1 is marked as a pseudogene. The CDR3 is 9 amino acids long, termini counted. CDR3 sequence reads: CASSKGTVG.

The chain links TRBV6-5 to TRBJ1-4; 8 nucleotides align to TRBD1. V lost 8 bases, J lost 3 bases, and 5 bases stayed unmatched. Germline V gives CDR1 MNHEY, CDR2 SVGAGI. CDR3 length: 14 amino acids. CDR3 sequence (DNA): TGTGCCAGCCGCAGGGGGCTGTCTAATGAAAAACTGTTTTTT. Residues: CASRRGLSNEKLFF.

V gene TRBV5-1 combines with J gene TRBJ2-2; no reliable D call. The CDR3 has 16 amino acids. Deletions cut 4 bases from V and 1 base from J, with 14 bases between. CDR1 is SGHRS and CDR2 is YFSETQ in the germline V gene. CDR3 DNA: TGCGCCAGCAGCGCAGGACCAGACGGGAACACCGGGGAGCTGTTTTTT. This translates into CASSAGPDGNTGELFF.